This T cell receptor (beta chain) is drawn from a study of shared clonotypes between healthy human individuals. Overall study: Each donor's CD4 naive and CD4 memory cells filled three plates apiece, CD8 naive two, and CD8 memory one.

A word on this clone: Its cognate antigen is unknown. Being one base from a much bigger clone, this may be a read error.

General study findings and limits: Memory subsets generally showed smaller estimated richness than naive subsets did. Rarefaction exposed incomplete sorted-subset sequencing despite large depth. It was the few donors that limited the genetic and exposure-history diversity represented.

The method was immunoSEQ multiplex PCR; TCRdb's version includes in-frame clones alone and lacks a portion of them. The sample includes about a million clones, around 80% of them seen just once. Germline V lookup: CDR1 MNHGY, CDR2 SVAAGI. CDR3 length equals 13 residues. The sequenced material came from memory CD4+ T cells sorted from blood. Subset defined: CD45RA-negative fraction. This rearrangement joins TRBV6-9 to TRBJ1-1; no clear D. This sequence originates from a man between 18 and 29 years old in good health. The CDR3 is CASSFSGRTEAFF. As DNA, the CDR3 is TGTGCTAGCAGTTTTTCAGGAAGGACTGAAGCTTTCTTT.